This paragraph covers one TCR beta chain sequence. The data derive from a study of T cell clones after liver transplantation. Turning to the study itself: In this trial, immunosuppression withdrawal was attempted within 2 years of liver transplant. TCRbeta sequencing after a pre-transplant mixed lymphocyte reaction identified graft-donor-reactive clones, later tracked in post-transplant blood.

Sorting of unstimulated PBMCs yielded separate CD3+CD4+ and CD3+CD8+ fractions. Libraries were prepared by immunoSEQ multiplex PCR; TCRdb keeps only in-frame clonotypes and omits some of them. The sample lists around 110,000 clones; 90% were seen once. Here the sequenced sample was CD4+ T cells from blood, taken 12 months after liver transplant. This TCR was recovered from a human patient who received a liver transplant. The graft donor may have given rise to some T cells.

CDR3 in amino acids: CAAGTGGSGANVLTF. The CDR3 region has the DNA TGTGCCGCCGGGACAGGGGGCTCTGGGGCCAACGTCCTGACTTTC. The chain has TRBV10-3 and TRBJ2-6; 11 positions match TRBD1. V lost 11 bases to trimming and J lost 0 bases; unmatched junction nucleotides: 3. The CDR3 is made up of 15 amino acids. Germline CDR1 is ENHRY and CDR2 is SYGVKD.